This T cell receptor (beta chain) was identified during a study of blood T cell repertoires in COVID-19. As handled by the study authors: By means of reference gene primer amplification, nucleated cell counts were estimated. TCRdb's copy holds only in-frame clones and misses some; the assay was immunoSEQ multiplex PCR. That table gives V, J and clone size, and the DNA gave D and trimming. This table holds a few hundred thousand clones, roughly 88% found once. CDR1 and CDR2 from the germline V gene are SGHKS and YYEKEE (reference sequence). V was clipped by 2 bases and J by 2 bases, with 14 bases between them. CDR3 length equals 16 residues. This clone has just a few counts.

The sequencing sample was made of peripheral blood. The receptor was isolated from a man over 45 with active or convalescent COVID-19. The chain is built from TRBV5-5 and TRBJ2-1; no reliable D call. This CDR3 is CASSFFLEPAYNEQFF. The CDR3 DNA is TGTGCCAGCAGCTTTTTTTTAGAGCCTGCCTACAATGAGCAGTTCTTC.